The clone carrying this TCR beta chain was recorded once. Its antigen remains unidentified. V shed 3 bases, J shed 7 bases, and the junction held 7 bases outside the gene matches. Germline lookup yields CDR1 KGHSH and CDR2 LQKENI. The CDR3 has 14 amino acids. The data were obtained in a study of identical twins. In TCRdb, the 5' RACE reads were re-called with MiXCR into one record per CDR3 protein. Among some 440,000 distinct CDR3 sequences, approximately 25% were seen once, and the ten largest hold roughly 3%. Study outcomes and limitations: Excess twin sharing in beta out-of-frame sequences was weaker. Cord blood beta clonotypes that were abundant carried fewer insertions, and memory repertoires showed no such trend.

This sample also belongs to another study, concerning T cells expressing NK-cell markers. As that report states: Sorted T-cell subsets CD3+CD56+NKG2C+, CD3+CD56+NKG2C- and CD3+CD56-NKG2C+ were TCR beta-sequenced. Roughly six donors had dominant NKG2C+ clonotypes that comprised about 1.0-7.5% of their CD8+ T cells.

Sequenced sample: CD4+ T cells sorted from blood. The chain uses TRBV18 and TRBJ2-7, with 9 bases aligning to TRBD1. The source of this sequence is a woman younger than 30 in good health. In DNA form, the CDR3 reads TGTGCCAGCTCACCTCCCGGGACAGGGAGAGAGCAGTACTTC. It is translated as CASSPPGTGREQYF. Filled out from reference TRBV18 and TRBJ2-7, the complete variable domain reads NAGVMQNPRHLVRRRGQEARLRCSPMKGHSHVYWYRQLPEEGLKFMVYLQKENIIDESGMPKERFSAEFPKEGPSILRIQQVVRGDSAAYFCASSPPGTGREQYFGPGTRLTVT.